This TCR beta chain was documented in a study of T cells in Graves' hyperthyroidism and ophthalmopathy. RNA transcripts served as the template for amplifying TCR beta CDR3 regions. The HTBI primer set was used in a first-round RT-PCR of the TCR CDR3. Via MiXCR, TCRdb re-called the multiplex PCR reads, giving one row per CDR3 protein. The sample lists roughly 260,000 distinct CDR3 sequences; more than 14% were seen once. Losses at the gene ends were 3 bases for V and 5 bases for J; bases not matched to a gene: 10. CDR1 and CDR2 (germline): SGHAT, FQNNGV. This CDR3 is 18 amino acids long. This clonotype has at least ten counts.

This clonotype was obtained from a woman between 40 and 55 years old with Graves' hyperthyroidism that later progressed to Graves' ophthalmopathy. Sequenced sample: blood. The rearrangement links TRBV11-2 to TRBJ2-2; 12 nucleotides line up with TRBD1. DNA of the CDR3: TGTGCCAGCAGCTTCCGGGACAGGGGGCGACAGTCAACCGGGGAGCTGTTTTTT. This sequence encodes CASSFRDRGRQSTGELFF.